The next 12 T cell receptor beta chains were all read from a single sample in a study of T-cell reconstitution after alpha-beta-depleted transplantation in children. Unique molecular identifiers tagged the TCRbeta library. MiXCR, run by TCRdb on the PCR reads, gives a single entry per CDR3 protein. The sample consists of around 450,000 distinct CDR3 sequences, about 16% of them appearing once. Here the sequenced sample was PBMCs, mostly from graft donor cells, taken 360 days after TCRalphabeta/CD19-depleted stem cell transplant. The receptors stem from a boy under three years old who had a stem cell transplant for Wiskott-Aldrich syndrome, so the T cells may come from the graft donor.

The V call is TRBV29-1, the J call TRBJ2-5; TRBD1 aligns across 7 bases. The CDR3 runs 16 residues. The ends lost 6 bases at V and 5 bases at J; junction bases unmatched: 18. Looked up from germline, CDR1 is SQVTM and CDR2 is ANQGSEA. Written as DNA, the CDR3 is TGCAGCGTGGGGCCGGGACCAGGGGGAGTAGGGGAGACCCAGTACTTC. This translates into CSVGPGPGGVGETQYF.

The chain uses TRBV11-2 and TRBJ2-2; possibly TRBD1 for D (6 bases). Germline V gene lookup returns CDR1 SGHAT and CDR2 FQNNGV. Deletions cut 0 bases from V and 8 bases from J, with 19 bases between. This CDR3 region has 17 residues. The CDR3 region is CASSLDSDRSWYGELFF. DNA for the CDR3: TGTGCCAGCAGCTTAGATTCAGACAGGAGCTGGTATGGGGAGCTGTTTTTT.

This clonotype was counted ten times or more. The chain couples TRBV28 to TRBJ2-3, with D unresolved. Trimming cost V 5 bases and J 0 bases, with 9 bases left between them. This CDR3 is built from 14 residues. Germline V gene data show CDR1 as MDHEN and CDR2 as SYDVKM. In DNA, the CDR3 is TGTGCCAGCAGTCTAACCGTGAGCACAGATACGCAGTATTTT. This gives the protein CASSLTVSTDTQYF. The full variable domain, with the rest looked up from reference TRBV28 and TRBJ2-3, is DVKVTQSSRYLVKRTGEKVFLECVQDMDHENMFWYRQDPGLGLRLIYFSYDVKMKEKGDIPEGYSVSREKKERFSLILESASTNQTSMYLCASSLTVSTDTQYFGPGTRLTVL.

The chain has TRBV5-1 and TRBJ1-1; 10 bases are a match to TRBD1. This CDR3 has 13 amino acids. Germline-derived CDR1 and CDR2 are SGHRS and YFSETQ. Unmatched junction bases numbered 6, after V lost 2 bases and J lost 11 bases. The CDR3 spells CASSFGDRGDAFF. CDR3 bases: TGCGCCAGCAGCTTCGGGGACAGGGGAGATGCTTTCTTT.

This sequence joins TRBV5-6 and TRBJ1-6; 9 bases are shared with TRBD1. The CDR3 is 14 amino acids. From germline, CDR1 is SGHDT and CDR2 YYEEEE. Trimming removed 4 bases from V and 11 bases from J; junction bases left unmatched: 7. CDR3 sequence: CASSTGQGAAPLHF. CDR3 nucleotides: TGTGCCAGCAGCACGGGACAGGGAGCGGCACCCCTCCACTTT.

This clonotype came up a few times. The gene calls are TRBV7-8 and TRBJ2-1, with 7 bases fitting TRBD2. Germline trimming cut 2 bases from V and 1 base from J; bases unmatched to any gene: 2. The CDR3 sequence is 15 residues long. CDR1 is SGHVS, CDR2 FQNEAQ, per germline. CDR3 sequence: CASSLREGSYNEQFF. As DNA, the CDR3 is TGTGCCAGCAGCTTAAGGGAGGGGTCCTACAATGAGCAGTTCTTC.

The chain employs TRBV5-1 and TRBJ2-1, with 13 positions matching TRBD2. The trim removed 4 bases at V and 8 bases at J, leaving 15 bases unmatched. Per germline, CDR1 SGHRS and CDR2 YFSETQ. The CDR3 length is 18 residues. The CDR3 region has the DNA TGCGCCAGCAGCCCGACCCGACCGGGACTAGCGGGATTTGATGAGCAGTTCTTC. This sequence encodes CASSPTRPGLAGFDEQFF. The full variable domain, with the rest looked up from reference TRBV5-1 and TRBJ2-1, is KAGVTQTPRYLIKTRGQQVTLSCSPISGHRSVSWYQQTPGQGLQFLFEYFSETQRNKGNFPGRFSGRQFSNSRSEMNVSTLELGDSALYLCASSPTRPGLAGFDEQFFGPGTRLTVL.

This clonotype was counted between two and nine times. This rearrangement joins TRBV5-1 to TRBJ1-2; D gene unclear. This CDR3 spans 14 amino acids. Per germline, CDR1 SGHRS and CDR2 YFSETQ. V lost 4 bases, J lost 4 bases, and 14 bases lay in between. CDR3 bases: TGCGCCAGCAGCAACGTTAAGGACCCCTATGGCTACACCTTC. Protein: CASSNVKDPYGYTF. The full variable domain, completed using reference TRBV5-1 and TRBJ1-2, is KAGVTQTPRYLIKTRGQQVTLSCSPISGHRSVSWYQQTPGQGLQFLFEYFSETQRNKGNFPGRFSGRQFSNSRSEMNVSTLELGDSALYLCASSNVKDPYGYTFGSGTRLTVV.

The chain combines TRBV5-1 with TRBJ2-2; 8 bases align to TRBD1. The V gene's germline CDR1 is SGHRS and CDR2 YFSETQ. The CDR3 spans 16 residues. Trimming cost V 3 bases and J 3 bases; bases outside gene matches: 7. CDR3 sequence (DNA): TGCGCCAGCAGCTATGACAGGGGTCGAGACACCGGGGAGCTGTTTTTT. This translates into CASSYDRGRDTGELFF.

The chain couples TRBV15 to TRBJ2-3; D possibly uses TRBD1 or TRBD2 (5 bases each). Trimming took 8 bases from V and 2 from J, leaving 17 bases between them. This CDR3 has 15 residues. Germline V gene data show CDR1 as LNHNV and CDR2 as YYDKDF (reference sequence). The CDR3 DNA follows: TGTGCCACCGGGACGAGGGAAGTCTACACAGATACGCAGTATTTT. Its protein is CATGTREVYTDTQYF.

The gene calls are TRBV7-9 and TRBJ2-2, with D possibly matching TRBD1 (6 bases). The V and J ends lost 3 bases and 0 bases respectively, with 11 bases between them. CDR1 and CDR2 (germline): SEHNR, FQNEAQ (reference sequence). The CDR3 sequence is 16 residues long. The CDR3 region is CASSLPGAPNTGELFF. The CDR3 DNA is TGTGCCAGCAGCTTGCCAGGGGCCCCGAACACCGGGGAGCTGTTTTTT.

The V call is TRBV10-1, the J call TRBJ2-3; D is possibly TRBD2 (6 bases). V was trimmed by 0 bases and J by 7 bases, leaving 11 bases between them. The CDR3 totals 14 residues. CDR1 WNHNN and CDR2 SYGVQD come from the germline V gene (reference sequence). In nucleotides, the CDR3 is TGCGCCAGCAGTGAGTCTCCTGGGGGGAATACGCAGTATTTT. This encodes CASSESPGGNTQYF.